This TCR beta chain was obtained from a study of monozygotic twins with inflammatory bowel disease (dated by TCRdb to about 2019). For context, the study as a whole: The full study comprised around 30 monozygotic twin pairs: nine German pairs (four IBD-concordant, five IBD-discordant) and 19 IBD-discordant Danish pairs. Within discordant pairs, disease-associated traits were sought mainly by comparing IBD patients with their genetically identical healthy co-twins. Each individual had, on average, about 151 000 unique TCRalpha sequences and 181 000 unique TCRbeta sequences available for analysis. Paper-wide results and their limitations: The results gave no support for a single strong signal or clonotype linked to IBD. TCRbeta repertoire diversity, by inverse Simpson index, was decreased in IBD patients compared with their healthy co-twins. Differing immunosuppressive treatments among patients may have added background noise and inter-individual variability to the repertoires. The analysis was unable to tell different T cell subtypes apart. No difference in repertoire similarity was observed between concordant and discordant twins, possibly owing to limited statistical power. IBD patients shared fewer clonotypes with other individuals than healthy twins did, most markedly in patients showing signs of disease activity.

From each donor, a roughly 2.4 ml peripheral blood sample was collected into PAXgene tubes and kept at -80 degrees C. Without any T cell sorting, total RNA was extracted from whole blood using the PAXgene blood miRNA kit on an automated QIAcube. Deep TCRalpha and TCRbeta repertoire profiling with unique molecular barcoding was performed on peripheral blood of monozygotic twin pairs concordant or discordant for inflammatory bowel disease. Smoking habits were recorded for all twin pairs, with individuals classified as current, former or never smokers. The protocol used for the library was 5' RACE. Each TCR library was prepared from around 3,200 ng of total RNA. For each sample, cDNA was synthesized in eight separate reactions using SMARTScribe reverse transcriptase. During cDNA synthesis, unique molecular identifiers containing a 6-nucleotide sample barcode were introduced by template switching. TCRalpha and TCRbeta cDNA was amplified by two nested PCRs of around 16 and 10 cycles, with bead purification after each PCR. Before amplification, the cDNA was both treated with uracil DNA-glycosylase and purified with the QIAquick PCR purification kit. The second PCR added Illumina TruSeq-compatible adapters along with sample-specific barcodes. TapeStation and Qubit were used to check library quality and concentration, and approximately 5 ng of each library went into the pool. Sequencing of the pooled libraries was done on an Illumina HiSeq2500 single-index Rapid Run using custom sequencing primers and 2 x 100 bp reads. The study's own analysis went as follows. PCR and sequencing errors were corrected by UMI-based consensus assembly using MiGEC version 1.2.6. V(D)J alignment, clonotype assembly and CDR3 extraction were performed with MiXCR version 2.1.1. Gene usage, clonotype sharing and MAIT/NKT TCR abundance were normalised by analysing the top 1000, 10 000 and 20 000 clonotypes per sample. After downsampling to 27 000 UMIs, diversity was calculated as the inverse Simpson index using the vegan R package. Paired Mann-Whitney U tests were applied to discordant twin pairs, and Benjamini-Hochberg correction was used for multiple testing. The reads were reprocessed in TCRdb, with one entry per CDR3 protein sequence and no accompanying DNA. The V and J calls here are based on TCRdb, not the publication. This sample's table lists around 200,000 distinct CDR3 sequences. Approximately 1.6% of the sample goes to the ten largest clones.

As regards this clonotype: The antigen it binds to is not known.

This sequence was found in a human donor with ulcerative colitis or Crohn's disease, or a healthy co-twin of an affected twin (not recorded which). Material for sequencing was blood.

The encoded CDR3 is CASSPSGTENEKLFF. This chain is built from TRBV7-3 and TRBJ1-4; TCRdb selects TRBD1, and the lack of DNA leaves this call unchecked. Reading from cysteine to phenylalanine, the CDR3 counts 15 amino acids. The DNA is not on file. From a lookup of the germline V gene, CDR1 and CDR2 are SGHTA and FQGTGA.